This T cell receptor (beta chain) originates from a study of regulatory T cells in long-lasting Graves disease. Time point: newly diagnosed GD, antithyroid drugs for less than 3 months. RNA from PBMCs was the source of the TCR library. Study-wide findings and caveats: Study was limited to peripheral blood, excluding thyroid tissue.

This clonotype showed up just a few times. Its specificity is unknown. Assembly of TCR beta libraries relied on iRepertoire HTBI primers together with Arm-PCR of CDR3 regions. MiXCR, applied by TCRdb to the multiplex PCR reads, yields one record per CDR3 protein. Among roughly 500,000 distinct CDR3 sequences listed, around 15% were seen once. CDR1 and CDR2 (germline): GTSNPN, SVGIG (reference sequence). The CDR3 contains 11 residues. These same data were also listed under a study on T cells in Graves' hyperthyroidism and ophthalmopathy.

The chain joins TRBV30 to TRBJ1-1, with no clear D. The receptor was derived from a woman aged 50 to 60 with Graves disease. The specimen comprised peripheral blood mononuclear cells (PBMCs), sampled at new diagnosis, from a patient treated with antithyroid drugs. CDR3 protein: CPRRWNTEAFF. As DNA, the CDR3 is TGTCCCCGGAGGTGGAACACTGAAGCTTTCTTT.